This entry concerns a single TCR beta chain. This clone turned up a few times. The antigen it recognizes is unknown. Per-nucleotide qualities are absent, and no much larger clonotype sits a single base away. Library preparation employed the immunoSEQ multiplex PCR assay. Under the source paper's analysis protocol: To diagnose cytomegalovirus status from the catalog of TCR beta chain sequences, a statistical classification framework was built. TCRdb re-hosts the immuneACCESS table, in-frame sequences only. Its copies lack some clones; in the studies checked, an unresolved V gene accounts for under half of them, and the cause for the rest is not known. V, J and clone size derive from that table, while D and trimming were established from the DNA sequence. This sample comprises 150,000 to 200,000 clones, about 90% of them detected only once. The ten largest make up roughly 3% of the sample. Donors formed part of the validation cohort, which comprised approximately 130 subjects and was distinct from the first cohort of roughly 600 subjects.

The data belong to a study of cytomegalovirus exposure and HLA in healthy donors (dated by TCRdb to the late 2010s). Regarding the complete study: According to a later analysis, the roughly 130 validation repertoires were produced on the same platform as the 680 or so repertoires of the first cohort. High-throughput TCR immunosequencing, statistical association of individual TCRs with disease status, and machine learning were combined to predict cytomegalovirus infection status. In addition to the first cohort of 666 subjects, a separate validation cohort of approximately 120 different subjects was used. The aim of the study was to test whether cataloging public T cell receptors could identify signatures of past pathogen exposure. What the research found in general, with its limitations: Of the cluster scores, 94% were above 0 in a later analysis, which found that TCRs clustered in the first cohort also tended to co-occur in the roughly 130 validation repertoires. While some public TCRs were present in many individuals, most TCR sequences turned up only very rarely across donors. A total of 164 TCR beta chains were listed by the study as associated with cytomegalovirus. It was suggested by the authors that the approach could potentially be generalized to other disease states and immunological phenotypes. Three of the identified cytomegalovirus-associated TCR beta chains were confirmed in vitro to be specific for cytomegalovirus antigens. All 120 or so repertoires were used to score co-occurrence in the validation cohort in a later analysis, because that analysis had no HLA typing for the cohort. Cytomegalovirus status was reported to be diagnosed by the classifier with high specificity and sensitivity in both the original and validation cohorts.

From the germline V gene (reference sequence), CDR1 is MNHNY and CDR2 is SVGAGI. V is clipped by 5 bases and J by 9 bases, and the sequence between their germline boundaries is 10 bases long. The CDR3 goes from the cysteine to the phenylalanine over 11 residues. Kept here is only the CDR3 DNA, which spans 33 bases and is read in frame from base 1. Sequencing input: PBMCs. The TCR was taken from a woman aged 18-29 years in good health and CMV-seropositive. The chain joins TRBV6-6 to TRBJ2-5; TRBD2 is a weak D gene call, 6 bases matching. The DNA sequence reads TGTGCCAGCAGTGCATCGGGGGCCCAGTACTTC. The encoded protein is CASSASGAQYF.